The source of this T cell receptor beta chain is a study of control samples from healthy donors and cancer patients. Trimming took 5 bases from V and 7 from J; bases not matched to a gene: 11. The CDR3 spans 16 residues. The V gene's germline CDR1 is SEHNR and CDR2 FQNEAQ (reference sequence). The method was immunoSEQ multiplex PCR; TCRdb's version includes in-frame clones alone and lacks a portion of them. Among fewer than 120,000 clones listed, around 87% were seen once. V and J are TRBV7-9 and TRBJ1-4, with 9 positions matching TRBD1. Sequencing was performed on PBMCs. The clonotype comes from a woman in her sixties with lung cancer. In nucleotides, the CDR3 is TGTGCCAGCAGCGTCGGGACAGGGATCGGAGGTGAAAAACTGTTTTTT. This encodes CASSVGTGIGGEKLFF.